These 26 T cell receptor beta chains came from one sample sequenced in a study of blood T cells in healthy people across ages. Through a sample-barcoded 5' primer and a J-beta primer mix, a second PCR was run for about 6 to 11 cycles. TCRdb recomputed calls from the 5' RACE reads with MiXCR, one row per CDR3 protein. The sample holds more than 650,000 distinct CDR3 sequences, roughly 26% seen once. The data also belong to a second study, concerning T cells of mothers and their children.

Source material: blood. The receptors were sampled from a boy younger than 18 in good health.

The genes are TRBV6-5 and TRBJ2-4; D is perhaps TRBD2 (5 bases). Per germline, CDR1 MNHEY and CDR2 SVGAGI. Trimming cost V 8 bases and J 8 bases, with 22 bases left between them. This CDR3 is 15 amino acids long. CDR3 protein: CASRPEKGFGDIQYF. In nucleotides, the CDR3 is TGTGCCAGCCGACCGGAGAAGGGATTCGGGGACATTCAGTACTTC.

This chain joins TRBV20-1 and TRBJ1-2, with D tentatively TRBD1 (6 bases). CDR1 is DFQATT, CDR2 SNEGSKA, per germline (reference sequence). The CDR3 is 12 amino acids. Between the trimmed V and J ends, which lost 2 bases and 8 bases, there was a span of 12 bases. The CDR3 protein is CSARKGGAGYTF. CDR3 DNA sequence: TGCAGTGCTAGAAAGGGGGGGGCCGGCTACACCTTC.

About this clonotype: Since no conserved phenylalanine or tryptophan closes the CDR3, a read error is the likely cause. The gene calls are TRBV28 and TRBJ2-7; D not resolved. The germline CDR1 and CDR2 sequences are MDHEN and SYDVKM. V was pared by 6 bases and J by 5 bases, with 8 bases between. The CDR3 length is 11 residues. The CDR3 region is CASSDRNEQYS. As DNA, the CDR3 is TGTGCCAGCAGCGATCGTAACGAGCAGTACTCC.

The chain is built from TRBV12-3 or TRBV12-4 and TRBJ2-7, with 11 bases that match TRBD1. This CDR3 has 17 residues. The V and J ends lost 4 bases and 2 bases, in that order; junction bases with no gene match: 10. The CDR3 coding sequence is TGTGCCAGCAGTTGGTTCTCCGGGGGACAGGGGGCCTACGAGCAGTACTTC. It yields the protein CASSWFSGGQGAYEQYF.

The V gene is TRBV20-1, the J gene TRBJ2-3, with 10 positions matching TRBD2. This CDR3 is 14 amino acids long. Germline-derived CDR1 and CDR2 are DFQATT and SNEGSKA (reference sequence). Trimming took 4 bases from V and 5 from J; bases not matched to a gene: 6. CDR3 residues: CSATRAGGQDTQYF. Written as DNA, the CDR3 is TGCAGTGCTACCAGAGCGGGGGGGCAAGATACGCAGTATTTT.

This clonotype was recorded once. The rearrangement links TRBV3-1 to TRBJ1-4, with D hard to call. This CDR3 comprises 14 residues. The V end lost 2 bases, the J end lost 6 bases, and 10 bases lay between the germline ends. The germline V gene has CDR1 LGHDT and CDR2 YNNKEL (reference sequence). As DNA, the CDR3 is TGTGCCAGCAGCCAATTAGGAAGAGATGAAAAACTGTTTTTT. Translating it yields CASSQLGRDEKLFF.

This clonotype was found once. The rearrangement links TRBV12-3 or TRBV12-4 to TRBJ1-5; D ambiguous. V gave up 3 bases and J gave up 6 bases, with 6 bases separating them. The CDR3 has 12 amino acids. The CDR3 DNA follows: TGTGCCAGCAGTTTGGGTTTTCAGCCCCAGCATTTT. Translating gives CASSLGFQPQHF.

V usage is TRBV7-2 and J usage is TRBJ2-5; 7 nucleotides line up with TRBD1. Germline CDR1 reads SGHTA; CDR2 reads FQGNSA. Trimming at V came to 6 bases and at J to 4 bases, leaving 5 bases not matched to a gene. CDR3 length: 13 residues. The CDR3 here is CASSLTGSETQYF. Written as DNA, the CDR3 is TGTGCCAGCAGTTTGACAGGGTCAGAGACCCAGTACTTC.

This clonotype was observed a few times. The V gene is TRBV3-1, the J gene TRBJ2-1, with 8 positions matching TRBD2. This CDR3 spans 16 amino acids. The V segment lost 0 bases and the J segment 5 bases; nucleotides outside the gene matches: 6. Per the germline V gene, CDR1 is LGHDT and CDR2 is YNNKEL (reference sequence). CDR3 sequence reads: CASSQDVGLGDNEQFF. The CDR3 DNA follows: TGTGCCAGCAGCCAAGATGTGGGACTAGGGGACAATGAGCAGTTCTTC.

The chain employs TRBV6-2 or TRBV6-3 and TRBJ2-7, with a tentative D call TRBD1 (6 bases). The V end was cut by 6 bases, the J end by 1 base, with 16 bases between. The CDR3 length is 15 residues. CDR1 and CDR2 (germline): MNHEY, SVGEGT. CDR3 region: CASSRGRGSSYEQYF. CDR3 nucleotides: TGTGCCAGCAGCCGTGGAAGGGGGAGTTCCTACGAGCAGTACTTC.

The chain has TRBV6-1 and TRBJ2-1; TRBD2 is a possible D gene (6 bases). There are 14 residues in the CDR3. Per the germline V gene, CDR1 is MNHNS and CDR2 is SASEGT. V lost 8 bases and J lost 6, with 17 bases in between. CDR3: CASVDGLGGNEQFF. CDR3 nucleotide sequence: TGTGCCAGCGTGGACGGCTTGGGAGGCAATGAGCAGTTCTTC.

This clonotype came up a few times. The CDR3 spells CASSSDHNRGNEQFF. The CDR3 DNA is TGCGCCAGCAGCTCAGACCATAACAGGGGGAATGAGCAGTTCTTC. The chain couples TRBV4-1 to TRBJ2-1, with 8 bases identical to TRBD1. Looked up from germline, CDR1 is MGHRA and CDR2 is YSYEKL. This CDR3 is built from 15 residues. The ends lost 5 bases at V and 7 bases at J; junction bases unmatched: 10.

The V and J genes are TRBV6-5 and TRBJ2-3; a possible D gene is TRBD2 (6 bases). Trimming removed 5 bases at V and 4 bases at J, with 13 bases between. The CDR3 totals 14 residues. Germline V gives CDR1 MNHEY, CDR2 SVGAGI. The CDR3 region has the DNA TGTGCCAGCAGTCCTCCCGCGGGGCCAGATACGCAGTATTTT. Its translation: CASSPPAGPDTQYF.

This clonotype appeared a few times. This chain links TRBV11-2 with TRBJ2-2; D not resolved. The CDR3 spans 14 residues. The V end lost 1 base, the J end lost 4 bases, and 7 bases lay between the germline ends. CDR1 is SGHAT, CDR2 FQNNGV, per germline. CDR3 sequence (DNA): TGTGCCAGCAGCTTAGTCAGACTCACCGGGGAGCTGTTTTTT. It yields the protein CASSLVRLTGELFF.

In its sample, this clonotype was seen once. The V and J genes are TRBV3-1 and TRBJ2-5, with 14 bases fitting TRBD2. The V segment lost 0 bases and the J segment 4 bases; nucleotides outside the gene matches: 10. The CDR3 is 19 amino acids. Germline CDR1 LGHDT, CDR2 YNNKEL (reference sequence). This chain's CDR3 is CASSQDLRLAGGPGETQYF. For the CDR3, the DNA is TGTGCCAGCAGCCAAGATTTGAGACTAGCGGGGGGGCCGGGAGAGACCCAGTACTTC.

The genes are TRBV7-2 and TRBJ1-3; D might be TRBD1 (6 bases). CDR1 and CDR2 (germline): SGHTA, FQGNSA. Trimming pared 4 bases from V and 0 bases from J, leaving 10 bases between. The CDR3 has 15 amino acids. The DNA for the CDR3 is TGTGCCAGCAGCTCCAGGGGCCCCTCTGGAAACACCATATATTTT. Translated: CASSSRGPSGNTIYF.

This chain connects TRBV3-1 to TRBJ2-1, with D unresolved. CDR3 length equals 13 residues. CDR1 and CDR2 (germline): LGHDT, YNNKEL (reference sequence). Between the trimmed V and J ends, which lost 3 bases and 8 bases, there was a span of 11 bases. The CDR3 sequence is CASSHSRPHEQFF. The CDR3 DNA reads TGTGCCAGCAGCCATAGTCGCCCCCATGAGCAGTTCTTC.

A few counts support this clonotype. This chain connects TRBV15 to TRBJ2-1, with D unclear. This CDR3 is built from 13 residues. Germline V gene sequence: CDR1 LNHNV, CDR2 YYDKDF (reference sequence). V was clipped by 1 base and J by 5 bases, with 6 bases between them. The CDR3 loop reads CATSRGGHNEQFF. CDR3 nucleotide sequence: TGTGCCACCAGCAGAGGTGGACACAATGAGCAGTTCTTC.

In its sample, this clonotype was seen a few times. The chain recombines TRBV28 with TRBJ2-5; TRBD1 is a possible D gene (5 bases). The J call may be mistaken, given a closer DNA end match to TRBJ2-1. This CDR3 has 16 amino acids. The germline V gene has CDR1 MDHEN and CDR2 SYDVKM. The CDR3 loop reads CASSFWSGATYNEQFF. CDR3 in DNA: TGTGCCAGCAGTTTCTGGTCTGGGGCGACCTACAATGAGCAGTTCTTC.

Only a few counts were recorded for this clonotype. The chain uses TRBV20-1 and TRBJ2-3, with D perhaps TRBD1 or TRBD2 (6 bases each). The CDR3 contains 15 residues. CDR1 DFQATT and CDR2 SNEGSKA come from the germline V gene (reference sequence). Trimming removed 6 bases from V and 1 base from J, with 17 bases in between. The CDR3, as DNA: TGCAGTGCACTTGTCATCGGGGGCGGCACAGATACGCAGTATTTT. Residues: CSALVIGGGTDTQYF.

The chain's CDR3 is CASSSLSRGGELFF. The DNA for the CDR3 is TGTGCCAGCAGCTCCCTCTCGAGGGGCGGGGAGCTGTTTTTT. The chain employs TRBV7-2 and TRBJ2-2; D might be TRBD1 or TRBD2, each matching 5 bases. CDR3 length: 14 residues. V was clipped by 4 bases and J by 7 bases, with 13 bases between them. Germline lookup yields CDR1 SGHTA and CDR2 FQGNSA.

The chain joins TRBV7-6 to TRBJ2-7; TRBD1 aligns across 7 bases. Germline trimming cut 4 bases from V and 2 bases from J; bases unmatched to any gene: 5. This CDR3 has 14 amino acids. The germline V gene has CDR1 SGHVS and CDR2 FNYEAQ. Here the CDR3 DNA reads TGTGCCAGCAGCTCGACAGGGACCCCCTACGAGCAGTACTTC. This sequence encodes CASSSTGTPYEQYF.

This clonotype appeared many times. The chain is built from TRBV11-2 and TRBJ2-5; D perhaps matches TRBD1 (6 bases). The CDR3 is 12 amino acids. Germline V CDR1 and CDR2: SGHAT, FQNNGV. The germline V and J ends were trimmed by 0 bases and 11 bases, with 10 bases remaining between them. The CDR3 loop reads CASSLDLGTQYF. CDR3 in DNA: TGTGCCAGCAGCTTAGATCTGGGGACACAGTACTTC.

As DNA, the CDR3 is TGTGCCAGCACCCGACAGGGTTTGTCCGGGGAGCTGTTTTTT. Translated: CASTRQGLSGELFF. V gene TRBV6-5 combines with J gene TRBJ2-2; 7 bases agree with TRBD1. The CDR3 runs to 14 residues. The V segment lost 7 bases and the J segment 6 bases; nucleotides outside the gene matches: 8. Germline CDR1 is MNHEY and CDR2 is SVGAGI.

This clonotype has a handful of counts. This chain joins TRBV20-1 and TRBJ2-7, with 10 bases matching TRBD2. In germline, CDR1 is DFQATT, CDR2 SNEGSKA (reference sequence). This CDR3 region has 14 residues. The trim removed 3 bases at V and 7 bases at J, leaving 9 bases unmatched. CDR3 bases: TGCAGTGCTAGGGTACTAGCGGGATTTGATGAGCAGTACTTC. Its translation is CSARVLAGFDEQYF.

This clonotype has a single count. This chain links TRBV6-5 with TRBJ2-7, with 7 nucleotides matching TRBD1. CDR3 length equals 15 residues. The germline gives CDR1 MNHEY, CDR2 SVGAGI. Trimming took 7 bases from V and 1 from J; bases not matched to a gene: 10. The CDR3 loop reads CASKSGTVASYEQYF. The CDR3 nucleotides read TGTGCCAGCAAATCCGGGACAGTCGCTTCCTACGAGCAGTACTTC.